This TCR beta chain was sequenced for a study of shared clonotypes between healthy human individuals. At the level of the study: Used for every donor were three CD4 naive, three CD4 memory, two CD8 naive and one CD8 memory plate.

Method: immunoSEQ multiplex PCR; TCRdb's copy keeps in-frame clones and lacks some. The sample holds approximately 500,000 clones, around 96% seen once. CDR1 is SGHVS, CDR2 FNYEAQ, per germline. CDR3 length: 14 amino acids. Trimming shortened V by 5 bases and J by 4 bases, and 14 bases separated the two germline ends. Naive CD45RA+ and memory CD45RA-negative subsets were split from CD4+ cells. The V call is TRBV7-6, the J call TRBJ2-5; possible D gene TRBD1, 6 bases. The origin of this receptor is a woman in her thirties in good health. Sequencing input: naive CD4+ T cells sorted from blood. Regarding subset: CD45RA+ positively selected. In DNA, the CDR3 is TGTGCCAGCAGCCACTTGGGACATCGAGAGACCCAGTACTTC. Protein sequence: CASSHLGHRETQYF.